The clone carrying this TCR beta chain was counted many times. In the authors' methods: Nucleated cell number was recorded as an estimate derived from reference gene primer amplification. Measured with immunoSEQ multiplex PCR; TCRdb has only the in-frame clones, and not every one. That table furnishes V, J and clone size, whereas the DNA furnished D and trimming. The sample holds just over 150,000 clones; 85% are singletons and the top ten take about 3%. The data stem from a study of blood T cell repertoires in COVID-19. Unmatched junction bases numbered 9, after V lost 1 base and J lost 5 bases. In germline, CDR1 is SGHTA, CDR2 FQGNSA. The CDR3 runs 17 residues.

V gene TRBV7-2 combines with J gene TRBJ1-2, with TRBD1 matching 11 bases. The source of this sequence is a human donor with acute or convalescent COVID-19. The donor label of this sample is uncertain. The sample comprised peripheral blood. The CDR3: CASSLGRTGGLGYGYTF. CDR3 bases: TGTGCCAGCAGCTTAGGTCGGACAGGGGGCCTGGGGTATGGCTACACCTTC.